Here is one T cell receptor beta chain with its context. Its antigen is currently unknown. Constant-region reverse primers amplified full-length variable regions, followed by semi-nested Nested Universal Primer A PCR. MiXCR, applied by TCRdb to the 5' RACE reads, yields one record per CDR3 protein. The sample has about 32,000 distinct CDR3 sequences, approximately 25% seen once. Study-wide results and limits: The TCR gene usage of tumor memory CD4+ T cells clustered together with blood and lymph node memory CD4+ cells and with lymph node naive CD4+ cells.

Memory CD4+ cells were defined as CD4+CD45RO+CD25-. The sequence derives from a female donor with breast cancer. The source material was memory CD4+ T cells sorted from blood. Documented subset: memory CD4+ T cells, CD4+CD45RO+CD25-.

The CDR3 coding sequence is TGTGCCAGCAGCTTAGCGTCCGAGTGTCCCTCCTATGGCTACACCTTC. Protein sequence: CASSLASECPSYGYTF. V and J are TRBV7-9 and TRBJ1-2; D call uncertain. The germline CDR1 and CDR2 sequences are SEHNR and FQNEAQ (reference sequence). There are 16 residues in the CDR3. The V and J ends lost 0 bases and 4 bases respectively, with 15 bases between them.